This passage covers 27 T cell receptor beta chains from one sample sequenced in a study of blood T cell repertoires in COVID-19. TCRdb's copy holds only in-frame clones and misses some; the assay was immunoSEQ multiplex PCR. Of 250,000 to 350,000 clones listed, around 88% were seen once; the top ten hold 0.75% to 0.9%. The sequencing sample was made of peripheral blood. The source of these receptors is a young man with acute or convalescent COVID-19.

This chain uses TRBV5-1 with TRBJ1-1; D call uncertain. CDR3 length: 14 amino acids. CDR1 and CDR2 from the germline V gene are SGHRS and YFSETQ. V lost 7 bases and J lost 1, with 14 bases in between. The CDR3 DNA sequence: TGCGCCAGCTCCGAGAGAGGGAGGAACACTGAAGCTTTCTTT. Translating it yields CASSERGRNTEAFF. The whole variable domain, filled in from reference TRBV5-1 and TRBJ1-1, reads KAGVTQTPRYLIKTRGQQVTLSCSPISGHRSVSWYQQTPGQGLQFLFEYFSETQRNKGNFPGRFSGRQFSNSRSEMNVSTLELGDSALYLCASSERGRNTEAFFGQGTRLTVV.

The CDR3 spells CASSLDGTSGYTDTQYF. CDR3 bases: TGTGCCAGCAGCTTAGACGGGACTAGCGGTTACACAGATACGCAGTATTTT. This chain connects TRBV7-9 to TRBJ2-3; 11 nucleotides line up with TRBD2. This CDR3 comprises 17 residues. The V gene's germline CDR1 is SEHNR and CDR2 FQNEAQ (reference sequence). The trim removed 1 base at V and 2 bases at J, leaving 5 bases unmatched. Looking up the rest from reference TRBV7-9 and TRBJ2-3 gives the full variable domain: DTGVSQNPRHKITKRGQNVTFRCDPISEHNRLYWYRQTLGQGPEFLTYFQNEAQLEKSRLLSDRFSAERPKGSFSTLEIQRTEQGDSAMYLCASSLDGTSGYTDTQYFGPGTRLTVL.

This clone has a single count. The same CDR3 can be traced to other DNA sequences in this sample. The V and J genes are TRBV11-3 and TRBJ2-1; 13 nucleotides align to TRBD2. V was clipped by 1 base and J by 7 bases; unmatched bases: 1. Germline lookup yields CDR1 SGHNT and CDR2 YENEEA. The CDR3 has 15 residues. The CDR3 DNA follows: TGTGCCAGCAGCTTAGGGACTAGCGGGAGTAATGAGCAGTTCTTC. Protein product: CASSLGTSGSNEQFF.

With respect to this clone: Other nucleotide sequences from this sample produce the same CDR3. The rearrangement joins TRBV29-1 to TRBJ1-1; no firm D call. Trimming took 6 bases from V and 0 from J, leaving 5 bases between them. The CDR3 has 11 amino acids. The germline V gene has CDR1 SQVTM and CDR2 ANQGSEA. CDR3: CSVAMNTEAFF. For the CDR3, the DNA is TGCAGCGTCGCGATGAACACTGAAGCTTTCTTT.

The rearrangement uses TRBV30 and TRBJ1-1, with a possible D match to TRBD1 (6 bases). Deletions cut 0 bases from V and 1 base from J, with 15 bases between. The CDR3 runs 16 residues. Germline loops: CDR1 GTSNPN, CDR2 SVGIG (reference sequence). CDR3 loop: CAWSVPWVGANTEAFF. Written as DNA, the CDR3 is TGTGCCTGGAGTGTACCGTGGGTGGGGGCGAACACTGAAGCTTTCTTT.

This clone was detected only once. The chain employs TRBV6-5 and TRBJ1-4; tentatively, D is TRBD1 (6 bases). CDR1 is MNHEY and CDR2 is SVGAGI in the germline V gene. The CDR3 length is 16 residues. Between the trimmed V and J ends, which lost 2 bases and 7 bases, there was a span of 17 bases. Here the CDR3 reads CASSYRVGQGSEKLFF. DNA for the CDR3: TGTGCCAGCAGTTACCGGGTTGGCCAGGGGAGTGAAAAACTGTTTTTT.

This rearrangement joins TRBV18 to TRBJ2-1; TRBD1 might be the D (7 bases). V was cut by 6 bases and J by 9 bases, with 12 bases left in between. The CDR3 sequence is 12 residues long. The germline V gene encodes CDR1 KGHSH and CDR2 LQKENI. In DNA form, the CDR3 reads TGTGCCAGCTCCCCAGGGGGAGGTGAGCAGTTCTTC. Residues: CASSPGGGEQFF.

The rearrangement links TRBV5-6 to TRBJ1-2; D gene ambiguous. The CDR3 is made up of 17 amino acids. Trimming removed 0 bases from V and 5 bases from J, with 20 bases in between. CDR1 and CDR2 (germline): SGHDT, YYEEEE. CDR3 DNA: TGTGCCAGCAGCTTGGATCCGGGAGTGGTAGGCCTTTATGGCTACACCTTC. Protein product: CASSLDPGVVGLYGYTF.

The rearrangement uses TRBV21-1 and TRBJ2-5; no DNA check was done on the table's D call, TRBD2. TRBV21-1 is listed as a pseudogene. The CDR3 covers 17 residues. The DNA of the CDR3 is TGTGCCAGCAGCCATGGACTAGCGGGGGAATCCGGAGAGACCCAGTACTTC. This encodes CASSHGLAGESGETQYF.

This rearrangement joins TRBV5-1 to TRBJ1-5; TRBD1 agrees at 9 bases. This CDR3 has 17 residues. J gave up 6 bases and V 4 bases, and 14 bases lay outside the gene matches. The germline CDR1 and CDR2 sequences are SGHRS and YFSETQ. For the CDR3, the DNA is TGCGCCAGCAGCGATATACCGGGACAGGGTTCCTCTCAGCCCCAGCATTTT. It encodes CASSDIPGQGSSQPQHF.

The chain couples TRBV5-6 to TRBJ1-2; no reliable D call. The CDR3 runs 13 residues. Germline CDR1 SGHDT, CDR2 YYEEEE. Trimming removed 0 bases from V and 4 bases from J, with 7 bases in between. The CDR3 nucleotides read TGTGCCAGCAGCTTGGCCGGTTCCTATGGCTACACCTTC. It is translated as CASSLAGSYGYTF.

This chain connects TRBV27 to TRBJ2-1; 10 bases are shared with TRBD2. The CDR3 runs to 13 residues. CDR1 is MNHEY, CDR2 SMNVEV, per germline (reference sequence). Trimming at V came to 7 bases and at J to 7 bases, leaving 4 bases not matched to a gene. The CDR3 loop is CASTSSGRNEQFF. For the CDR3, the DNA is TGTGCCAGCACCTCTAGCGGGAGAAATGAGCAGTTCTTC.

The chain links TRBV25-1 to TRBJ1-1, with D uncertain. Trimming pared 10 bases from V and 10 bases from J, leaving 22 bases between. In germline, CDR1 is MGHDK, CDR2 SYGVNS. There are 13 residues in the CDR3. This CDR3 reads CATTSAAPPRAFF. CDR3 DNA: TGTGCCACCACATCGGCGGCCCCCCCAAGAGCTTTCTTT.

J is TRBJ1-6 and V is TRBV27; D is possibly TRBD1 (5 bases). The CDR3 totals 15 residues. V was cut by 3 bases and J by 10 bases, with 16 bases left in between. Germline V gene lookup returns CDR1 MNHEY and CDR2 SMNVEV (reference sequence). CDR3 in amino acids: CASSFTVGVGSPLHF. Written as DNA, the CDR3 is TGTGCCAGCAGTTTCACGGTAGGGGTTGGATCACCCCTCCACTTT.

V gene TRBV6-5 combines with J gene TRBJ1-1, with D hard to call. The V end lost 0 bases, the J end lost 6 bases, and 8 bases lay between the germline ends. The CDR3 contains 13 residues. CDR1 and CDR2 from the germline V gene are MNHEY and SVGAGI. CDR3 coding DNA: TGTGCCAGCAGTTACTCGGGCGGGGCTGAAGCTTTCTTT. It is translated as CASSYSGGAEAFF.

This clone came up once. V gene TRBV28 combines with J gene TRBJ1-6; D gene ambiguous. CDR1 MDHEN and CDR2 SYDVKM come from the germline V gene. The germline V and J ends were trimmed by 11 bases and 14 bases, with 13 bases remaining between them. CDR3 length: 10 residues. The CDR3, as DNA: TGTGCCGCCTCCTCCGGGGCCCTCCACTTT. Residues: CAASSGALHF.

The CDR3 reads CASRGLEPYEQYF. CDR3 nucleotide sequence: TGTGCCAGCAGGGGTCTGGAGCCCTACGAGCAGTACTTC. The chain uses TRBV11-2 and TRBJ2-7, with unresolved D. The ends were cut back, 6 bases at V and 2 bases at J, with 11 bases in the middle. Germline-derived CDR1 and CDR2 are SGHAT and FQNNGV. This CDR3 region has 13 residues. Variable domain in full (rest from reference TRBV11-2 and TRBJ2-7): EAGVAQSPRYKIIEKRQSVAFWCNPISGHATLYWYQQILGQGPKLLIQFQNNGVVDDSQLPKDRFSAERLKGVDSTLKIQPAKLEDSAVYLCASRGLEPYEQYFGPGTRLTVT.

The chain has TRBV7-8 and TRBJ1-2, with TRBD1 as a possible D gene (5 bases). V was pared by 0 bases and J by 0 bases, with 11 bases between. The germline CDR1 and CDR2 sequences are SGHVS and FQNEAQ. The CDR3 loop spans 16 amino acids. CDR3 protein: CASSLAAGITNYGYTF. For the CDR3, the DNA is TGTGCCAGCAGCTTAGCAGCAGGGATAACTAACTATGGCTACACCTTC.

The V and J genes are TRBV6-2 or TRBV6-3 and TRBJ2-7; D might be TRBD1 (6 bases). V was trimmed by 5 bases and J by 3 bases, leaving 11 bases between them. CDR3 length: 13 amino acids. Germline lookup yields CDR1 MNHEY and CDR2 SVGEGT. For the CDR3, the DNA is TGTGCCAGCAGTAAGACAGGTGGCTACGAGCAGTACTTC. Protein sequence: CASSKTGGYEQYF.

The rearrangement links TRBV19 to TRBJ2-6, with D maybe TRBD1 (5 bases). The germline V gene has CDR1 LNHDA and CDR2 SQIVND (reference sequence). CDR3 size: 20 residues. Trimming took off 2 bases at V and 0 bases at J, with 20 bases between the two ends. CDR3 protein: CASSIRSWQGGPSGANVLTF. As DNA, the CDR3 is TGTGCCAGTAGTATAAGGTCGTGGCAGGGTGGTCCCTCTGGGGCCAACGTCCTGACTTTC.

Concerning this clone: This same CDR3 is encoded by further DNA sequences in the sample. The rearrangement joins TRBV7-3 to TRBJ2-1; 11 bases agree with TRBD2. CDR3 length: 15 amino acids. From germline, CDR1 is SGHTA and CDR2 FQGTGA. With V trimmed by 5 bases and J by 4 bases, 4 bases remained unmatched. The CDR3 is CASSRRLAGYNEQFF. Written as DNA, the CDR3 is TGTGCCAGCAGCCGGAGACTAGCGGGATACAATGAGCAGTTCTTC.

V usage is TRBV18 and J usage is TRBJ1-4, with 8 bases that match TRBD1. The J segment lost 4 bases and the V segment lost 6 bases, leaving 16 bases of the junction unmatched. Germline CDR1 is KGHSH and CDR2 is LQKENI. This CDR3 has 18 residues. CDR3 sequence reads: CASSNHMILDRDNEKLFF. The CDR3 bases are TGTGCCAGCTCTAACCACATGATTTTGGACAGGGATAATGAAAAACTGTTTTTT.

The chain couples TRBV10-2 to TRBJ1-1, with no clear D. Trimming stripped 3 bases from V and 3 bases from J, with 8 bases between. The CDR3 consists of 13 residues. CDR1 and CDR2 (germline): WSHSY, SAAADI. Here the CDR3 reads CASSEYFHTEAFF. CDR3 nucleotides: TGCGCCAGCAGTGAATACTTTCACACTGAAGCTTTCTTT.

The CDR3, as DNA: TGTGCCAGCAGCCTTGAACTCGGAGAGACCCAGTACTTC. Translated, it gives CASSLELGETQYF. This chain links TRBV5-8 with TRBJ2-5; D call uncertain. The CDR3 is made up of 13 amino acids. Between the trimmed V and J ends, which lost 4 bases and 4 bases, there was a span of 11 bases. CDR1 and CDR2 from the germline V gene are SGHTS and YDEGEE.

This CDR3 reads CASSVAVASGTTGELFF. CDR3 DNA: TGTGCCAGCAGCGTAGCTGTAGCTAGCGGGACCACCGGGGAGCTGTTTTTT. The V gene is TRBV9, the J gene TRBJ2-2, with TRBD2 identical over 9 bases. The CDR3 sequence is 17 residues long. V dropped 0 bases and J dropped 4; count of bases not matched to a gene: 7. Per germline, CDR1 SGDLS and CDR2 YYNGEE.

This sequence joins TRBV6-2 or TRBV6-3 and TRBJ2-7; 9 nucleotides align to TRBD1. Germline CDR1 is MNHEY and CDR2 is SVGEGT. With 5 bases clipped from V and 9 bases from J, the junction kept 5 bases outside the gene matches. There are 12 residues in the CDR3. The CDR3 nucleotides read TGTGCCAGCAGTGGACAGGGGTTTCGGCAGTACTTC. It encodes CASSGQGFRQYF.

The J gene is TRBJ2-5, the V gene TRBV27; the match to TRBD2 covers 13 bases. V shed 3 bases and J 5 bases; nucleotides not matched to a gene: 6. The CDR3 runs 16 residues. CDR1 and CDR2 from the germline V gene are MNHEY and SMNVEV (reference sequence). The CDR3, as DNA: TGTGCCAGCAGTTTCCTACTAGCGGGAGGGCCCGAGACCCAGTACTTC. Encoded protein: CASSFLLAGGPETQYF.